The 4 T cell receptor beta chains given below trace back to one sample, sequenced in a study of metastatic and nonmetastatic thyroid tumors (dated by TCRdb to about 2020). Library preparation was by PCR. TCRdb names Illumina HiSeq 4000 as the instrument used. TCRdb trimmed public reads at Q25 via fastp, called clones via MiXCR and kept in-frame beta chains. The sample records some 28,000 clones, around 4% of which are singletons. Less than 3.5% of the sample is in the top ten clones. None of the patients had been given any treatment before thyroid surgery. Material for sequencing was blood. The receptor source for this set is a male donor with papillary thyroid cancer or a benign thyroid nodule (not recorded which). Some clones in this sample may be carry-over from other donors' samples.

The genes are TRBV24-1 and TRBJ1-5; 8 positions agree with TRBD1. The germline gives CDR1 KGHDR, CDR2 SFDVKD. The CDR3 has 13 amino acids. J was trimmed by 4 bases and V by 9 bases; bases with no gene match: 4. In nucleotides, the CDR3 is TGTGCCACCGAACAGGGGGAGAATCAGCCCCAGCATTTT. As protein: CATEQGENQPQHF.

In this sample, this clone turned up a few times. This chain links TRBV6-2 or TRBV6-3 with TRBJ1-6, with 7 bases aligning to TRBD1. V was clipped by 5 bases and J by 5 bases; unmatched bases: 15. The length of the CDR3 is 18 residues. Germline V gives CDR1 MNHEY, CDR2 SVGEGT. The CDR3 here is CASSATITGTANNSPLHF. CDR3 DNA: TGTGCCAGCAGTGCAACCATTACCGGGACAGCGAATAATTCACCCCTCCACTTT.

The rearrangement joins TRBV27 to TRBJ2-3; TRBD2 might be the D (6 bases). The CDR3 contains 16 residues. The germline CDR1 and CDR2 sequences are MNHEY and SMNVEV (reference sequence). The V gene lost 1 base and the J gene lost 3 bases, with 14 bases spanning the gap. CDR3 region: CASSLFGRSSTDTQYF. In nucleotides, the CDR3 is TGTGCCAGCAGTTTATTCGGGAGATCCTCGACAGATACGCAGTATTTT.

This clone was detected a few times. The chain has TRBV28 and TRBJ2-3, with a weak D call TRBD1 (6 bases). The CDR3 is made up of 15 amino acids. Germline assignment: CDR1 MDHEN and CDR2 SYDVKM. V was trimmed by 5 bases and J by 2 bases, leaving 14 bases between them. CDR3 nucleotides: TGTGCCAGCAGTCGGGACACTGTGCACACAGATACGCAGTATTTT. Its protein product is CASSRDTVHTDTQYF.